This TCR beta chain was identified in a study of neurological immune-mediated disorders. Every sequencing run generated in excess of 180 million TCR-beta sequences. These sequences covered 15-18 subjects. TCRdb passed the 5' RACE reads through MiXCR, listing each CDR3 protein once. The sample includes about 38,000 distinct CDR3 sequences, 11% of them seen just once. The CDR3 has 16 amino acids. The germline V gene has CDR1 SQVTM and CDR2 ANQGSEA. The V gene lost 6 bases and the J gene lost 5 bases, with 26 bases spanning the gap. Time point specified: technical triplicate 1. Notes on the study in general: Across subjects, expanded clones had no CDR3 amino acid sequences in common, pointing to private repertoires in all groups. The greatest TCR clonal expansion appeared in HTLV-1-associated myelopathy and the smallest, falling below healthy controls, in multiple sclerosis.

In its sample, this clonotype was seen many times. Its target is unknown. The chain is built from TRBV29-1 and TRBJ2-7, with D perhaps TRBD1 or TRBD2 (8 bases each). The TCR sequence derives from a man aged 55 to 70 with HTLV-1-associated myelopathy (HAM/TSP). The sequencing sample was made of PBMCs. CDR3 in DNA: TGCAGCGTCCGGGGGGGGCGAGGACAGGGTGCGCACGAGCAGTACTTC. It is translated as CSVRGGRGQGAHEQYF.